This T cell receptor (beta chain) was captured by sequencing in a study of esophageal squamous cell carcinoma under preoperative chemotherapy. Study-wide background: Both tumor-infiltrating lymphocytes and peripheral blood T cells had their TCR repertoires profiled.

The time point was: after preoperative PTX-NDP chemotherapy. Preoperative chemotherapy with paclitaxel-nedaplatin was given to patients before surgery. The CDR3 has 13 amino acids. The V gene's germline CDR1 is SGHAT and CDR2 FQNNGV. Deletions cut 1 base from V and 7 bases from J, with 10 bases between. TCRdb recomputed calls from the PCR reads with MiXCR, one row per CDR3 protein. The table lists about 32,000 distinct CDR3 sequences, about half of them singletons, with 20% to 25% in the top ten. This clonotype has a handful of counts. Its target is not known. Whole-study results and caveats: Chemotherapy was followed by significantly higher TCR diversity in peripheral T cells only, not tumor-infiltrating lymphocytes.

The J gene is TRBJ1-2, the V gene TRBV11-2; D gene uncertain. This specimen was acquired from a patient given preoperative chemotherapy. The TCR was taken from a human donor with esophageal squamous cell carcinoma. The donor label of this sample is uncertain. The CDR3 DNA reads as TGTGCCAGCAGCTTAGGGCAGCTGCCTGGCTACACCTTC. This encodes CASSLGQLPGYTF.